The source of this TCR beta chain is a study of OX40 agonist ivuxolimab in advanced cancers. The CDR3 spans 17 residues. The germline V gene encodes CDR1 PRHDT and CDR2 FYEKMQ (reference sequence). The junction had 14 bases not matched to a gene; V was cut back by 3 bases and J by 4 bases. Libraries were prepared by immunoSEQ multiplex PCR; TCRdb keeps only in-frame clonotypes and omits some of them. This sample has under 70,000 clones, with more than 75% found just once. This clone was counted between two and nine times. The gene calls are TRBV13 and TRBJ2-5; 7 nucleotides agree with TRBD1. The TCR sequence derives from an adult with an advanced solid tumor such as melanoma, head and neck, liver or kidney cancer. Sequenced here: CD4+ or CD8+ T cells sorted from blood, sampled in a trial of the OX40 agonist ivuxolimab. CDR3 loop: CASSFLSNRGVGETQYF. CDR3 nucleotide sequence: TGTGCCAGCAGCTTTCTTTCAAACAGGGGTGTGGGAGAGACCCAGTACTTC.